Below, 25 T cell receptor beta chains from the same sample are listed, as sequenced in a study of T cell repertoires in cytomegalovirus infection. TCRdb re-derived calls from the reads in MiXCR, one entry per CDR3 protein. The sample gives roughly 170,000 distinct CDR3 sequences, approximately 21% of which show up once; about 25% is in the top ten. Antigens for these TCRs are unknown. This specimen consisted of CD8+ T cells from cultured PBMCs, obtained from culture after CMV antigen stimulation. These receptors were collected from a human donor in good health (CMV status not recorded). Some clones in this sample may be carry-over from other donors' samples.

This clonotype was recorded only once. This chain links TRBV7-6 with TRBJ2-5, with 7 bases identical to TRBD1. The V and J ends lost 1 base and 1 base, in that order; junction bases with no gene match: 6. Germline V gene data show CDR1 as SGHVS and CDR2 as FNYEAQ. The CDR3 loop spans 16 amino acids. CDR3 amino acids: CASSLVRGQSQETQYF. Written as DNA, the CDR3 is TGTGCCAGCAGCTTAGTGAGGGGACAGTCCCAAGAGACCCAGTACTTC.

This clonotype was detected a few times. This chain uses TRBV7-6 with TRBJ1-6; no clear D gene. With 1 base removed from V and 5 bases from J, the gap between germline ends came to 3 bases. The CDR3 is made up of 13 amino acids. The germline gives CDR1 SGHVS, CDR2 FNYEAQ. CDR3 DNA sequence: TGTGCCAGCAGCTTAGGAAATAATTCACCCCTCCACTTT. Its translation: CASSLGNNSPLHF.

The genes are TRBV14 and TRBJ2-3, with 8 bases lining up with TRBD1. Germline-derived CDR1 and CDR2 are SGHDN and FVKESK. The CDR3 contains 15 residues. With 1 base clipped from V and 4 bases from J, the junction kept 4 bases outside the gene matches. This CDR3 reads CASSQGTGYPDTQYF. CDR3 DNA sequence: TGTGCCAGCAGCCAAGGGACAGGGTACCCAGATACGCAGTATTTT. Combining the CDR3 with reference TRBV14 and TRBJ2-3 gives the whole variable domain EAGVTQFPSHSVIEKGQTVTLRCDPISGHDNLYWYRRVMGKEIKFLLHFVKESKQDESGMPNNRFLAERTGGTYSTLKVQPAELEDSGVYFCASSQGTGYPDTQYFGPGTRLTVL.

This clonotype was counted many times. The genes are TRBV25-1 and TRBJ2-7; D unresolved. Trimming removed 7 bases at V and 4 bases at J, with 14 bases between. The CDR3 is 13 amino acids. In germline, CDR1 is MGHDK, CDR2 SYGVNS. CDR3 amino acids: CASTSPGGYEQYF. The CDR3 bases are TGTGCCAGCACTTCGCCCGGCGGATACGAGCAGTACTTC.

This clonotype came up a few times. The rearrangement links TRBV12-3 or TRBV12-4 to TRBJ1-3; D unclear. Trimming removed 2 bases at V and 0 bases at J, with 11 bases between. The CDR3 runs to 16 residues. The chain's CDR3 is CASSLYILSSGNTIYF. CDR3 coding DNA: TGTGCCAGCAGTTTATATATCCTGAGCTCTGGAAACACCATATATTTT.

In this sample, this clonotype turned up a few times. V and J are TRBV27 and TRBJ1-1; TRBD1 agrees at 8 bases. Trimming at V came to 4 bases and at J to 0 bases, leaving 1 base not matched to a gene. Germline V lookup: CDR1 MNHEY, CDR2 SMNVEV (reference sequence). The CDR3 spans 14 residues. DNA for the CDR3: TGTGCCAGCAGTTGGACAGGGATGAACACTGAAGCTTTCTTT. Its translation is CASSWTGMNTEAFF.

The chain has TRBV2 and TRBJ2-6; D unresolved. CDR3 length: 17 amino acids. Germline loops: CDR1 SNHLY, CDR2 FYNNEI. With 2 bases removed from V and 0 bases from J, the gap between germline ends came to 11 bases. CDR3 coding DNA: TGTGCCAGCAGTGAATTGGGCTTCAACTCTGGGGCCAACGTCCTGACTTTC. It codes for CASSELGFNSGANVLTF.

This clonotype was recorded at least ten times. This CDR3 is CASSLEGGPYEQYF. CDR3 nucleotide sequence: TGTGCCAGCAGCTTAGAGGGCGGGCCCTACGAGCAGTACTTC. The chain employs TRBV7-2 and TRBJ2-7; tentatively, D is TRBD2 (5 bases). The V end lost 1 base, the J end lost 2 bases, and 9 bases lay between the germline ends. The CDR3 covers 14 residues. Germline lookup yields CDR1 SGHTA and CDR2 FQGNSA.

The CDR3 sequence: CASSYKGKNTEAFF. The CDR3 DNA is TGTGCCAGCAGCTACAAGGGCAAGAACACTGAAGCTTTCTTT. The chain couples TRBV7-8 to TRBJ1-1; D gene ambiguous. Deletions cut 4 bases from V and 1 base from J, with 10 bases between. The V gene's germline CDR1 is SGHVS and CDR2 FQNEAQ. CDR3 length equals 14 residues. Drawing the rest from reference TRBV7-8 and TRBJ1-1, the complete variable domain is GAGVSQSPRYKVAKRGQDVALRCDPISGHVSLFWYQQALGQGPEFLTYFQNEAQLDKSGLPSDRFFAERPEGSVSTLKIQRTQQEDSAVYLCASSYKGKNTEAFFGQGTRLTVV.

The V call is TRBV6-2 or TRBV6-3, the J call TRBJ1-2; D remains unclear. CDR1 and CDR2 from the germline V gene are MNHEY and SVGEGT. V was pared by 8 bases and J by 5 bases, with 15 bases between. The length of the CDR3 is 13 residues. In DNA form, the CDR3 reads TGTGCCAGCGCAAATACGCCCTGGTATGGCTACACCTTC. It encodes CASANTPWYGYTF.

The chain carries TRBV6-5 and TRBJ1-1, with D maybe TRBD1 (5 bases). This CDR3 contains 17 residues. Germline V lookup: CDR1 MNHEY, CDR2 SVGAGI. V dropped 0 bases and J dropped 2 bases, with 16 bases sitting between them. The CDR3, as DNA: TGTGCCAGCAGTTACTCGACGCGGGGAGGGGTTAACACTGAAGCTTTCTTT. This gives the protein CASSYSTRGGVNTEAFF.

This clonotype showed up many times. The rearrangement links TRBV4-3 to TRBJ1-1, with D possibly matching TRBD1 (6 bases). This CDR3 region has 14 residues. The germline V gene encodes CDR1 LGHNA and CDR2 YSLEER. V lost 5 bases to trimming and J lost 11 bases, with 21 bases between them. CDR3 residues: CASSARGGGGTAFF. The CDR3 DNA reads as TGCGCCAGCAGCGCAAGAGGGGGTGGGGGGACGGCTTTCTTT.

J is TRBJ1-5 and V is TRBV7-8, with 8 bases that match TRBD1. The germline gives CDR1 SGHVS, CDR2 FQNEAQ. Germline trimming cut 2 bases from V and 0 bases from J; bases unmatched to any gene: 6. The CDR3 sequence is 17 residues long. CDR3 loop: CASSLPRDRTSNQPQHF. CDR3 bases: TGTGCCAGCAGCTTACCCCGGGACAGGACTAGCAATCAGCCCCAGCATTTT.

A few counts support this clonotype. The chain links TRBV7-9 to TRBJ2-3; D unclear. The CDR3 has 18 residues. In germline, CDR1 is SEHNR, CDR2 FQNEAQ (reference sequence). Trimming pared 1 base from V and 2 bases from J, leaving 19 bases between. CDR3 sequence (DNA): TGTGCCAGCAGCTTAGGGCGACCGCCCCCTAACGCCACAGATACGCAGTATTTT. Protein: CASSLGRPPPNATDTQYF.

This clonotype was seen more than once but under ten times. The rearrangement uses TRBV5-4 and TRBJ2-3, with D unresolved. Trimming left V 4 bases short and J 2 bases short, with 11 bases between. The CDR3 has 14 residues. Germline assignment: CDR1 SGHNT and CDR2 YYREEE (reference sequence). This CDR3 reads CASSIDKITDTQYF. CDR3 in DNA: TGTGCCAGCAGCATAGACAAAATCACAGATACGCAGTATTTT.

The chain carries TRBV28 and TRBJ2-3, with 8 bases that match TRBD1. There are 18 residues in the CDR3. Germline V gives CDR1 MDHEN, CDR2 SYDVKM. V gave up 2 bases and J gave up 0 bases; unmatched junction bases: 10. CDR3 region: CASSLPPPGTGSTDTQYF. The CDR3 nucleotides are TGTGCCAGCAGTTTACCCCCCCCCGGGACAGGCAGCACAGATACGCAGTATTTT.

This clonotype has at least ten counts. The chain joins TRBV7-9 to TRBJ2-7; D possibly corresponds to TRBD2 (6 bases). Germline CDR1 SEHNR, CDR2 FQNEAQ (reference sequence). The CDR3 runs 14 residues. The V and J ends lost 5 bases and 3 bases respectively, with 14 bases between them. The CDR3 bases are TGTGCCAGCAGCCCTCCGGAGGGCCTCTACGAGCAGTACTTC. Its protein is CASSPPEGLYEQYF.

This clonotype occurred many times. For the CDR3, the DNA is TGCAGTGCTAGAGATGTGGGGGCAGGGAACACTGAAGCTTTCTTT. Amino acids: CSARDVGAGNTEAFF. The chain has TRBV20-1 and TRBJ1-1; maybe TRBD1 (6 bases). V was pared by 0 bases and J by 1 base, with 12 bases between. This CDR3 has 15 amino acids. The germline CDR1 and CDR2 sequences are DFQATT and SNEGSKA (reference sequence).

V gene TRBV7-2 combines with J gene TRBJ1-5, with D tentatively TRBD1 (6 bases). This CDR3 is built from 17 residues. CDR1 is SGHTA and CDR2 is FQGNSA in the germline V gene. The germline V and J ends were trimmed by 5 bases and 0 bases, with 17 bases remaining between them. Here the CDR3 reads CASSPAGGEYSNQPQHF. The DNA for the CDR3 is TGTGCCAGCAGCCCCGCGGGGGGCGAGTATAGCAATCAGCCCCAGCATTTT. Looking up the rest from reference TRBV7-2 and TRBJ1-5 gives the full variable domain: GAGVSQSPSNKVTEKGKDVELRCDPISGHTALYWYRQSLGQGLEFLIYFQGNSAPDKSGLPSDRFSAERTGGSVSTLTIQRTQQEDSAVYLCASSPAGGEYSNQPQHFGDGTRLSIL.

V and J are TRBV20-1 and TRBJ1-2; tentatively, D is TRBD1 (5 bases). The germline V gene encodes CDR1 DFQATT and CDR2 SNEGSKA (reference sequence). The CDR3 consists of 15 residues. Trimming cost V 4 bases and J 4 bases, with 19 bases left between them. The chain's CDR3 is CSATPTGSGGYGYTF. CDR3 nucleotides: TGCAGTGCTACCCCCACGGGGTCGGGGGGCTATGGCTACACCTTC.

This clonotype has just a few counts. The CDR3 coding sequence is TGTGCCAGCAGCCAAACAGGGGGCAATGAGCAGTTCTTC. It specifies CASSQTGGNEQFF. V usage is TRBV13 and J usage is TRBJ2-1; 8 bases match TRBD1. J gave up 6 bases and V 5 bases, and 3 bases lay outside the gene matches. Germline lookup yields CDR1 PRHDT and CDR2 FYEKMQ (reference sequence). This CDR3 is 13 amino acids long. The full variable domain, with the rest looked up from reference TRBV13 and TRBJ2-1, is AAGVIQSPRHLIKEKRETATLKCYPIPRHDTVYWYQQGPGQDPQFLISFYEKMQSDKGSIPDRFSAQQFSDYHSELNMSSLELGDSALYFCASSQTGGNEQFFGPGTRLTVL.

CDR3 DNA: TGTGCCAGCAGCTTATACACAGGGGGCGTTGGCCCCCAAGAGACCCAGTACTTC. Residues: CASSLYTGGVGPQETQYF. This rearrangement joins TRBV11-2 to TRBJ2-5; 9 positions agree with TRBD1. Germline V lookup: CDR1 SGHAT, CDR2 FQNNGV. The CDR3 has 18 residues. V gave up 2 bases and J gave up 1 base; unmatched junction bases: 11.

There are a few counts of this clonotype. The chain recombines TRBV15 with TRBJ2-3; TRBD2 might be the D (6 bases). The CDR3 extends over 14 amino acids. Germline values: CDR1 LNHNV, CDR2 YYDKDF (reference sequence). Trimming took off 5 bases at V and 3 bases at J, with 12 bases between the two ends. CDR3: CATSSLRGTDTQYF. CDR3 DNA sequence: TGTGCCACCAGCTCCCTACGGGGGACAGATACGCAGTATTTT.

The table lists this clonotype with a few counts. The genes are TRBV6-5 and TRBJ1-6, with D possibly being TRBD1 (5 bases). V lost 5 bases to trimming and J lost 6 bases, with 17 bases between them. CDR3 length: 16 amino acids. Per germline, CDR1 MNHEY and CDR2 SVGAGI. CDR3 loop: CASSQRWDGLNSPLHF. As DNA, the CDR3 is TGTGCCAGCAGTCAGAGATGGGACGGACTTAATTCACCCCTCCACTTT.

This clonotype has just a few counts. V gene TRBV28 combines with J gene TRBJ1-2, with 9 bases aligning to TRBD1. From germline, CDR1 is MDHEN and CDR2 SYDVKM. CDR3 length: 14 residues. Unmatched junction bases numbered 10, after V lost 6 bases and J lost 8 bases. In DNA form, the CDR3 reads TGTGCCAGCAGCCCGGGACAGGGTATGCACGGCTACACCTTC. Its protein is CASSPGQGMHGYTF.